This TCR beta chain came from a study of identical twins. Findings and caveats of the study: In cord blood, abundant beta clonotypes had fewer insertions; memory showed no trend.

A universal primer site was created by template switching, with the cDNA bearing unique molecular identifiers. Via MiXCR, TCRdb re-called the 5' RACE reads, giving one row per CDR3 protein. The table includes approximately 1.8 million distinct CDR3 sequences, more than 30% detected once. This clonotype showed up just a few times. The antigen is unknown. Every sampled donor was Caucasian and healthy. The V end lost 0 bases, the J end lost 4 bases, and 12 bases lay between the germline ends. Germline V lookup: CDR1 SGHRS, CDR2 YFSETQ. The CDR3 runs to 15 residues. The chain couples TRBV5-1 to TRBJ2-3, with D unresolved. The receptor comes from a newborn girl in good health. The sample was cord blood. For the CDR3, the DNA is TGCGCCAGCAGCTTGGAGACCGACCCCCCAGATACGCAGTATTTT. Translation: CASSLETDPPDTQYF. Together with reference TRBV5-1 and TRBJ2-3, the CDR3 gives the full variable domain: KAGVTQTPRYLIKTRGQQVTLSCSPISGHRSVSWYQQTPGQGLQFLFEYFSETQRNKGNFPGRFSGRQFSNSRSEMNVSTLELGDSALYLCASSLETDPPDTQYFGPGTRLTVL.